This T cell receptor (beta chain) was identified during a study of T-cell memory formation after mild COVID-19. The CDR3 sequence is 13 residues long. The V gene lost 4 bases and the J gene lost 4 bases, with 10 bases spanning the gap. The germline gives CDR1 SEHNR, CDR2 FQNEAQ (reference sequence). This clonotype has at least ten counts. A single record per CDR3 protein comes from TCRdb applying MiXCR to the 5' RACE reads. The sample comprises approximately 150,000 distinct CDR3 sequences, about 6.1% of which are singletons, and about 2.1% rests with the top ten. This clonotype was sampled from an adult woman who had mild COVID-19 (a few samples of this study predate the infection). Cell type and time point are not known. The sequenced material came from PBMCs or a T cell subset sorted from them (not recorded which). The rearrangement links TRBV7-9 to TRBJ2-5, with D perhaps TRBD1 (5 bases). The CDR3, as DNA: TGTGCCAGCAGCTGGGGCCATACAGAGACCCAGTACTTC. It translates to CASSWGHTETQYF. The variable domain in full, with the rest retrieved from reference TRBV7-9 and TRBJ2-5, is DTGVSQNPRHKITKRGQNVTFRCDPISEHNRLYWYRQTLGQGPEFLTYFQNEAQLEKSRLLSDRFSAERPKGSFSTLEIQRTEQGDSAMYLCASSWGHTETQYFGPGTRLLVL.